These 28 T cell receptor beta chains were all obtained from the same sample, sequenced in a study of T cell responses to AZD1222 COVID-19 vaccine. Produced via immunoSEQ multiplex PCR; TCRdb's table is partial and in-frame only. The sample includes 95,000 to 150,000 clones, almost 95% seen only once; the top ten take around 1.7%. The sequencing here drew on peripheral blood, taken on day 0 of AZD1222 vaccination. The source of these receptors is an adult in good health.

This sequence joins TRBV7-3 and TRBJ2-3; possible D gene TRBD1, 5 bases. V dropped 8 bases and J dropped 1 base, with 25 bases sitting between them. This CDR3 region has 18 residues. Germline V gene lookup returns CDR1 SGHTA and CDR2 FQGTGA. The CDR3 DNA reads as TGTGCCAGCTCCCCTATATTTCCCATGGGGCTGGGCACAGATACGCAGTATTTT. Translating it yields CASSPIFPMGLGTDTQYF. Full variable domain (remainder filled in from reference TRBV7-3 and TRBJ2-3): GAGVSQTPSNKVTEKGKYVELRCDPISGHTALYWYRQSLGQGPEFLIYFQGTGAADDSGLPNDRFFAVRPEGSVSTLKIQRTERGDSAVYLCASSPIFPMGLGTDTQYFGPGTRLTVL.

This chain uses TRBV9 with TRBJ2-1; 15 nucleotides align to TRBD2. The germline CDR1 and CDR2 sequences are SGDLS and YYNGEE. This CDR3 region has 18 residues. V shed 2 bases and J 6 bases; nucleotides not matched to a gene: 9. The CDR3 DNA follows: TGTGCCAGCAGCGTCGGACTAGCGGGAGGGCCCCAGGGCAATGAGCAGTTCTTC. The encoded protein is CASSVGLAGGPQGNEQFF.

The CDR3 bases are TGCGCCAGCAGGGGGGGCGGCACTGAAGCTTTCTTT. Its protein product is CASRGGGTEAFF. The V call is TRBV5-1, the J call TRBJ1-1; D may be TRBD1 (6 bases). This CDR3 has 12 amino acids. CDR1 SGHRS and CDR2 YFSETQ come from the germline V gene. V lost 5 bases and J 4 bases, leaving 9 bases between the germline ends.

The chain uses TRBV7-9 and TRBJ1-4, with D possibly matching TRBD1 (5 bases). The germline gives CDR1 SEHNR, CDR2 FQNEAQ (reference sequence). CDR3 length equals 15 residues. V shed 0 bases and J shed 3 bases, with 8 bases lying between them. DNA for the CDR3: TGTGCCAGCAGCTTAGCGGCAGGGCCTAATGAAAAACTGTTTTTT. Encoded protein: CASSLAAGPNEKLFF.

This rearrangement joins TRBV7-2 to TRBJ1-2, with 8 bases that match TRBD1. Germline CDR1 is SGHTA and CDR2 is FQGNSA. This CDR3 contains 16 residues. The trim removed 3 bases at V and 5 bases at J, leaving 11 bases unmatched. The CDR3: CASSLFAGGSVYGYTF. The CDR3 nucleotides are TGTGCCAGCAGCTTGTTTGCAGGGGGCTCGGTTTATGGCTACACCTTC.

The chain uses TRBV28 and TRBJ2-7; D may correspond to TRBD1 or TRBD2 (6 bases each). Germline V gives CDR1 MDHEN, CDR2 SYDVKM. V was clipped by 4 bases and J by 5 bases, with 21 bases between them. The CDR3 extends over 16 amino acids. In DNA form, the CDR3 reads TGTGCCAGCAGTTCCCTCAAATGGGGGGCGTACGACGAGCAGTACTTC. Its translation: CASSSLKWGAYDEQYF.

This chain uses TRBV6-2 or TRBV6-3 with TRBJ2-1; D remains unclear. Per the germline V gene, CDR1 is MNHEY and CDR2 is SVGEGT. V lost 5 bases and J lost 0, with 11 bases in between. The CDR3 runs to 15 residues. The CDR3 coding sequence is TGTGCCAGCAGTAACCCACATAACTCCTACAATGAGCAGTTCTTC. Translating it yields CASSNPHNSYNEQFF.

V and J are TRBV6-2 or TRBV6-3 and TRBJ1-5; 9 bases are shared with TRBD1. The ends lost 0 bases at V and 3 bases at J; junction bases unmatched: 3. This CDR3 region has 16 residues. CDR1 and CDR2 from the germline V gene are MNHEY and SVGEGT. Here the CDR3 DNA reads TGTGCCAGCAGTTACTCGGGACAGGGATTCAATCAGCCCCAGCATTTT. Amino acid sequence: CASSYSGQGFNQPQHF.

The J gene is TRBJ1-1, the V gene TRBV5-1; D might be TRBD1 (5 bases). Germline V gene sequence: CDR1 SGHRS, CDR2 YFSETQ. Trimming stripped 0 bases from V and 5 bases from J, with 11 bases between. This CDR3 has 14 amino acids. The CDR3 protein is CASSLVGEGTEAFF. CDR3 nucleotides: TGCGCCAGCAGCTTGGTAGGGGAAGGTACTGAAGCTTTCTTT.

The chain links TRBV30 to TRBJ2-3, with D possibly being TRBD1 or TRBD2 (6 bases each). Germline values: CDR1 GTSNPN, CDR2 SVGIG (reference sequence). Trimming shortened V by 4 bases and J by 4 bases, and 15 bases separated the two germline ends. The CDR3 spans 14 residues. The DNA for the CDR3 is TGTGCCTGGAAGGGGGGTTACCCTTCAGATACGCAGTATTTT. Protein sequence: CAWKGGYPSDTQYF.

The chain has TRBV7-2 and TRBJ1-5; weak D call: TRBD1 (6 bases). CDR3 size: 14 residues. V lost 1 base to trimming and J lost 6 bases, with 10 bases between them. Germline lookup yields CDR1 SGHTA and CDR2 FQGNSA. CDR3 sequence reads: CASSLGRGFQPQHF. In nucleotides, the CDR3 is TGTGCCAGCAGCTTAGGGAGGGGGTTTCAGCCCCAGCATTTT.

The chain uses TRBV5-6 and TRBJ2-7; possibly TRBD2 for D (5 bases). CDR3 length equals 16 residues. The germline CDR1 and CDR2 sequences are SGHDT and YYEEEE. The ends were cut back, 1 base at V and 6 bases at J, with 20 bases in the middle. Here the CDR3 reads CASSLSDKAPRGEQYV. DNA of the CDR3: TGTGCCAGCAGCTTGTCGGATAAGGCTCCCCGGGGCGAGCAGTACGTC.

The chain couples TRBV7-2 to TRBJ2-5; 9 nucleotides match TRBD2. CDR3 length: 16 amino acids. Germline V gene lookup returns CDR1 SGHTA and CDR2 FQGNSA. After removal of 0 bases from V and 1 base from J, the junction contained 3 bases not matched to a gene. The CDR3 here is CASSLAISGGQETQYF. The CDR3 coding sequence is TGTGCCAGCAGCTTAGCGATTAGCGGGGGCCAAGAGACCCAGTACTTC.

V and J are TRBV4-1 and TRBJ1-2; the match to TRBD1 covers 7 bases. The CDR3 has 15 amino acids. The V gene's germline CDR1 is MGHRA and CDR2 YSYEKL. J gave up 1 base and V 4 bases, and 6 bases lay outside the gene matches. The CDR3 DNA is TGCGCCAGCAGCCCGAATGACAGGGATAACTATGGCTACACCTTC. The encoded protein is CASSPNDRDNYGYTF.

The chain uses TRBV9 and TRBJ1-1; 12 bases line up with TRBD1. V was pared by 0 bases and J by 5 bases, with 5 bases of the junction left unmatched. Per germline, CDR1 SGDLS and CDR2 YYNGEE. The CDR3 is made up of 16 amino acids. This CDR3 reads CASSVGDRGRGTEAFF. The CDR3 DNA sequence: TGTGCCAGCAGCGTAGGGGACAGGGGGCGCGGGACTGAAGCTTTCTTT. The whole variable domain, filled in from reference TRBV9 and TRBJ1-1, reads DSGVTQTPKHLITATGQRVTLRCSPRSGDLSVYWYQQSLDQGLQFLIQYYNGEERAKGNILERFSAQQFPDLHSELNLSSLELGDSALYFCASSVGDRGRGTEAFFGQGTRLTVV.

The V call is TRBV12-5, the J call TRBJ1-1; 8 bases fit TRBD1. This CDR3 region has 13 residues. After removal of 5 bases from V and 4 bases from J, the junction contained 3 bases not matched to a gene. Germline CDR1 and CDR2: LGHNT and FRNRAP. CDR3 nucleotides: TGTGCTAGTGGTGTAACAGGGGGCACTGAAGCTTTCTTT. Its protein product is CASGVTGGTEAFF.

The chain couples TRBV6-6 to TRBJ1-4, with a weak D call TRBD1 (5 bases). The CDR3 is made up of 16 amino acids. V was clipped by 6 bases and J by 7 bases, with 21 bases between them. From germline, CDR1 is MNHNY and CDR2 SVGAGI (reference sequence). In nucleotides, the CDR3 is TGTGCCAGCAGGCCGACGGCAGGGAGGGCGGGTGAAAAACTGTTTTTT. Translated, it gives CASRPTAGRAGEKLFF.

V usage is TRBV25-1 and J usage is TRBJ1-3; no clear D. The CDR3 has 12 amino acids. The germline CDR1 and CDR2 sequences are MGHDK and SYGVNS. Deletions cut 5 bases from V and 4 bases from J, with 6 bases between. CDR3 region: CASSSQGNTIYF. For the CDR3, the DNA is TGTGCCAGCAGTTCACAGGGAAACACCATATATTTT.

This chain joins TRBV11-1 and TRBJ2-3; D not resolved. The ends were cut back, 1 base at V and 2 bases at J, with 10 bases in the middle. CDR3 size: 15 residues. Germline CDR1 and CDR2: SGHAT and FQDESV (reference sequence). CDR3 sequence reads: CASSLDGFITDTQYF. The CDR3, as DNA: TGTGCCAGCAGCTTAGACGGCTTCATCACAGATACGCAGTATTTT. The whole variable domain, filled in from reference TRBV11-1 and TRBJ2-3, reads EAEVAQSPRYKITEKSQAVAFWCDPISGHATLYWYRQILGQGPELLVQFQDESVVDDSQLPKDRFSAERLKGVDSTLKIQPAELGDSAMYLCASSLDGFITDTQYFGPGTRLTVL.

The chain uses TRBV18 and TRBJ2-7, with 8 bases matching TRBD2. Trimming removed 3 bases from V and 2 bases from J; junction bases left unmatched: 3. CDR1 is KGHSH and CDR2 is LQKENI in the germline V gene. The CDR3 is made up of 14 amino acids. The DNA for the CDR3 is TGTGCCAGCTCACCCACGGGAGGGACCTACGAGCAGTACGTC. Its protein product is CASSPTGGTYEQYV.

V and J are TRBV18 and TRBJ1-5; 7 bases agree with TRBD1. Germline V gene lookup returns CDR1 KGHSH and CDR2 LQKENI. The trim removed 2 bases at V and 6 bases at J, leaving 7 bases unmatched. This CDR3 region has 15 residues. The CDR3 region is CASSPATGLGQPQHF. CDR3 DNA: TGTGCCAGCTCACCAGCGACAGGGTTAGGTCAGCCCCAGCATTTT.

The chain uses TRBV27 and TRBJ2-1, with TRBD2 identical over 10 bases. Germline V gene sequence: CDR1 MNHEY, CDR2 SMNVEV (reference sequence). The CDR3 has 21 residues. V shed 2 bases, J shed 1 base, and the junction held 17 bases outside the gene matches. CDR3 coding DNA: TGTGCCAGCAGTTTACTTCCCCTAGCGGGGGTTATCCCGCTTTCCTACAATGAGCAGTTCTTC. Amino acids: CASSLLPLAGVIPLSYNEQFF.

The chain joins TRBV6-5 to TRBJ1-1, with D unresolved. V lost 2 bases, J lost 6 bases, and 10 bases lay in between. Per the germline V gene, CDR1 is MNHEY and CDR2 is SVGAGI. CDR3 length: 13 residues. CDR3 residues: CASSYDLAAEAFF. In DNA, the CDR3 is TGTGCCAGCAGTTACGATTTGGCCGCTGAAGCTTTCTTT.

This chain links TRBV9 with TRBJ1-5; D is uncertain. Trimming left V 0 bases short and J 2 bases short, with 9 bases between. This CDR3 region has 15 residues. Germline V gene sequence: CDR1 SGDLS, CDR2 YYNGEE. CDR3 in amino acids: CASSVGPWGNQPQHF. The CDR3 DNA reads TGTGCCAGCAGCGTAGGTCCGTGGGGCAATCAGCCCCAGCATTTT.

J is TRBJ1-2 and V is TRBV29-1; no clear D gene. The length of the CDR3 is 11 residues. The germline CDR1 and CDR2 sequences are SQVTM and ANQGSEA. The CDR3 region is CITSFMGGYTF. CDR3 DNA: TGCATAACCTCATTTATGGGCGGCTACACCTTC. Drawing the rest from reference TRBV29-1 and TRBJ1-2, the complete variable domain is SAVISQKPSRDICQRGTSLTIQCQVDSQVTMMFWYRQQPGQSLTLIATANQGSEATYESGFVIDKFPISRPNLTFSTLTVSNMSPEDSSIYLCITSFMGGYTFGSGTRLTVV.

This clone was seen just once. CDR3 in amino acids: CASSSFPLDGYTF. Written as DNA, the CDR3 is TGTGCCAGCAGCTCGTTTCCCCTGGATGGCTACACCTTC. The rearrangement uses TRBV7-9 and TRBJ1-2; D is unresolved. V lost 4 bases to trimming and J lost 6 bases, with 12 bases between them. The CDR3 is made up of 13 amino acids. Germline V gives CDR1 SEHNR, CDR2 FQNEAQ (reference sequence).

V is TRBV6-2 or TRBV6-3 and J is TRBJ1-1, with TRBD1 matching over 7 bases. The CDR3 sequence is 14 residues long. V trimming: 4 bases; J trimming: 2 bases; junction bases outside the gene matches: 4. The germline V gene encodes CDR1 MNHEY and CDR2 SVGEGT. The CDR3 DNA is TGTGCCAGCAGTTTGACAGGGAGAAACACTGAAGCTTTCTTT. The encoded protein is CASSLTGRNTEAFF.

The CDR3 DNA reads TGTGCCAGCAGTGCCAACAGGGGAGATAATTCACCCCTCCACTTT. It specifies CASSANRGDNSPLHF. The chain employs TRBV2 and TRBJ1-6; the match to TRBD1 covers 7 bases. The germline gives CDR1 SNHLY, CDR2 FYNNEI. The trim removed 4 bases at V and 5 bases at J, leaving 5 bases unmatched. This CDR3 is 15 amino acids long. The full variable domain, with the rest looked up from reference TRBV2 and TRBJ1-6, is EPEVTQTPSHQVTQMGQEVILRCVPISNHLYFYWYRQILGQKVEFLVSFYNNEISEKSEIFDDQFSVERPDGSNFTLKIRSTKLEDSAMYFCASSANRGDNSPLHFGNGTRLTVT.